This T cell receptor beta chain was profiled in a study of blood T cell repertoires in COVID-19. Looking at the study overall: Acute and convalescent COVID-19 specimens originated in the United States, Italy and Spain. Nucleic acid was either cDNA or gDNA, and it came from T cells, B-cell-depleted T cells, or PBMCs.

V trimming: 5 bases; J trimming: 11 bases; junction bases outside the gene matches: 15. Germline CDR1 MNHEY, CDR2 SMNVEV (reference sequence). This CDR3 spans 16 amino acids. Using immunoSEQ multiplex PCR, the repertoire was profiled, and TCRdb retains in-frame clones only, with some absent. In the table there are approximately 280,000 clones, around 85% of which are singletons. Participants were placed into cohorts based on the clinical history they reported. Before being deemed recovered, Cohort 3 donors had two negative PCRs, clearance, or symptom resolution. The chain has TRBV27 and TRBJ1-1, with TRBD1 matching over 12 bases. Material for sequencing was PBMCs or T cells enriched from blood (not recorded which). The sequence came from a woman in her thirties or forties who had recovered from COVID-19. The chain's CDR3 is CASSPGQGASPARAFF. The CDR3 DNA reads TGTGCCAGCAGTCCGGGACAGGGGGCGTCCCCCGCGCGGGCTTTCTTT.